The present entry profiles one T cell receptor (beta chain) with its context. As originally analysed: Amplification from reference gene primers served as the basis for estimated nucleated cell counts. Profiling relied on immunoSEQ multiplex PCR, and the TCRdb table lists in-frame clones only, not all of them. Clone size and the V and J calls come from that table; the DNA yielded D and trimming. The table lists roughly 67,000 clones, more than 70% of them singletons. The record originates from a study of blood T cell repertoires in COVID-19. Study-wide background: There were acute and convalescent COVID-19 samples, and they came from the United States, Italy and Spain. The cDNA or gDNA used as material had been derived from T cells, B-cell-depleted T cells, or PBMCs.

The V end was cut by 2 bases, the J end by 6 bases, with 14 bases between. The germline V gene encodes CDR1 SGDLS and CDR2 YYNGEE. There are 14 residues in the CDR3. The clonotype originates from a man between 50 and 59 years old with active COVID-19. The rearrangement joins TRBV9 to TRBJ1-1, with TRBD1 as a possible D gene (6 bases). The sample taken for sequencing was peripheral blood. The CDR3 reads CASSVPGHYPEAFF. CDR3 nucleotide sequence: TGTGCCAGCAGCGTTCCGGGACATTATCCTGAAGCTTTCTTT.